The 21 T cell receptor beta chains in this list originate from one sample, sequenced in a study of blood T cell repertoires in COVID-19. Using immunoSEQ multiplex PCR, the repertoire was profiled, and TCRdb retains in-frame clones only, with some absent. The sample records about 170,000 clones, 89% being singletons. Sequencing input: PBMCs or T cells enriched from blood (not recorded which). Every receptor here comes from a woman between 18 and 30 years old who had recovered from COVID-19.

This clone came up once. This sequence joins TRBV3-1 (or the pseudogene TRBV3-2) and TRBJ2-1; a possible D gene is TRBD2 (6 bases). V was shortened by 4 bases and J by 5 bases, with 21 bases between the two germline ends. The germline V gene has CDR1 LGHDT and CDR2 YNNKEL (reference sequence). There are 17 residues in the CDR3. CDR3 DNA: TGTGCCAGCAGCCTCGACGCGACTAGAAGAGTGAACAATGAGCAGTTCTTC. It codes for CASSLDATRRVNNEQFF.

This rearrangement joins TRBV28 to TRBJ2-7, with a tentative D call TRBD2 (6 bases). The CDR3 totals 15 residues. Looked up from germline, CDR1 is MDHEN and CDR2 is SYDVKM. The V end lost 2 bases, the J end lost 2 bases, and 13 bases lay between the germline ends. This CDR3 is CASSLRGLLTYEQYF. The CDR3 DNA reads as TGTGCCAGCAGTTTACGGGGACTGTTAACCTACGAGCAGTACTTC.

The chain employs TRBV27 and TRBJ1-5; tentatively, D is TRBD1 (6 bases). Per the germline V gene, CDR1 is MNHEY and CDR2 is SMNVEV (reference sequence). This CDR3 comprises 15 residues. Trimming took 6 bases from V and 1 from J, leaving 13 bases between them. The CDR3 loop reads CASSPGGTSNQPQHF. The CDR3 nucleotides are TGTGCCAGCAGCCCTGGGGGCACAAGCAATCAGCCCCAGCATTTT.

The V call is TRBV3-1 (or the pseudogene TRBV3-2), the J call TRBJ1-6, with D perhaps TRBD1 (6 bases). The V gene's germline CDR1 is LGHDT and CDR2 YNNKEL (reference sequence). The CDR3 has 15 residues. Trimming removed 2 bases at V and 6 bases at J, with 11 bases between. The CDR3 loop reads CASSQSYRVNSPLHF. The DNA of the CDR3 is TGTGCCAGCAGCCAATCCTACAGGGTTAATTCACCCCTCCACTTT.

The chain is built from TRBV6-5 and TRBJ2-3; the D is unclear. V lost 5 bases, J lost 8 bases, and 14 bases lay in between. The CDR3 has 13 amino acids. CDR1 and CDR2 from the germline V gene are MNHEY and SVGAGI. Here the CDR3 DNA reads TGTGCCAGCAGTCTCGAGAACGGCGGTACGCAGTATTTT. This encodes CASSLENGGTQYF.

The V call is TRBV18, the J call TRBJ2-7; the match to TRBD1 covers 8 bases. Germline CDR1 is KGHSH and CDR2 is LQKENI. Trimming at V came to 3 bases and at J to 0 bases, leaving 4 bases not matched to a gene. The CDR3 length is 15 residues. CDR3 coding DNA: TGTGCCAGCTCACCGGACAGGGCGAGCTCCTACGAGCAGTACTTC. Translated: CASSPDRASSYEQYF. Drawing the rest from reference TRBV18 and TRBJ2-7, the complete variable domain is NAGVMQNPRHLVRRRGQEARLRCSPMKGHSHVYWYRQLPEEGLKFMVYLQKENIIDESGMPKERFSAEFPKEGPSILRIQQVVRGDSAAYFCASSPDRASSYEQYFGPGTRLTVT.

This chain links TRBV3-1 (or the pseudogene TRBV3-2) with TRBJ2-2; TRBD2 matches 8 bases. With V trimmed by 5 bases and J by 1 base, 6 bases remained unmatched. In germline, CDR1 is LGHDT, CDR2 YNNKEL (reference sequence). The CDR3 consists of 16 residues. CDR3 sequence reads: CASSISGTRNTGELFF. The CDR3 DNA is TGTGCCAGCAGCATATCCGGGACTAGGAACACCGGGGAGCTGTTTTTT.

V usage is TRBV29-1 and J usage is TRBJ2-3; 12 nucleotides match TRBD2. This CDR3 spans 14 amino acids. CDR1 is SQVTM and CDR2 is ANQGSEA in the germline V gene. The V segment lost 4 bases and the J segment 3 bases; nucleotides outside the gene matches: 2. CDR3 region: CSVGLAGVTDTQYF. The CDR3 DNA reads as TGCAGCGTTGGACTAGCGGGAGTGACAGATACGCAGTATTTT.

The V gene is TRBV4-1, the J gene TRBJ2-7, with D tentatively TRBD1 (5 bases). The CDR3 has 14 residues. Germline V gives CDR1 MGHRA, CDR2 YSYEKL. Trimming stripped 2 bases from V and 2 bases from J, with 10 bases between. CDR3 coding DNA: TGCGCCAGCAGCCAAAGGGGCCCCGCCTACGAGCAGTACTTC. Its translation: CASSQRGPAYEQYF.

The rearrangement uses TRBV12-3 or TRBV12-4 and TRBJ2-5, with D possibly being TRBD1 (6 bases). The V end lost 5 bases, the J end lost 7 bases, and 8 bases lay between the germline ends. This CDR3 comprises 11 residues. The chain's CDR3 is CASSIQGTQYF. The CDR3 DNA follows: TGTGCCAGCAGTATACAGGGGACCCAGTACTTC.

The rearrangement links TRBV11-2 to TRBJ1-4; a possible D gene is TRBD1 (5 bases). The CDR3 spans 15 residues. Germline CDR1 SGHAT, CDR2 FQNNGV. Trimming stripped 5 bases from V and 4 bases from J, with 14 bases between. The CDR3 here is CASSPRGDFNEKLFF. The CDR3, as DNA: TGTGCCAGCAGCCCCCGGGGGGACTTTAATGAAAAACTGTTTTTT.

Only a few counts were recorded for this clone. This rearrangement joins TRBV6-5 to TRBJ1-6; possibly TRBD1 for D (5 bases). In germline, CDR1 is MNHEY, CDR2 SVGAGI. V lost 6 bases and J 10 bases, leaving 16 bases between the germline ends. This CDR3 spans 14 amino acids. CDR3 protein: CASRVREVESPLHF. The CDR3 DNA reads as TGTGCCAGCAGGGTCAGGGAGGTGGAGTCACCCCTCCACTTT.

This sequence joins TRBV7-9 and TRBJ1-3; D not certain. The CDR3 covers 15 residues. Germline-derived CDR1 and CDR2 are SEHNR and FQNEAQ (reference sequence). Trimming took 4 bases from V and 4 from J, leaving 14 bases between them. The CDR3 nucleotides are TGTGCCAGCAGCTCATTACAGTTTTCGGGAAACACCATATATTTT. This gives the protein CASSSLQFSGNTIYF.

The chain recombines TRBV28 with TRBJ2-6; D is unresolved. The germline CDR1 and CDR2 sequences are MDHEN and SYDVKM. The V end lost 1 base, the J end lost 1 base, and 11 bases lay between the germline ends. This CDR3 has 17 residues. In DNA form, the CDR3 reads TGTGCCAGCAGTTTATCGTTCTTTCGTTCTGGGGCCAACGTCCTGACTTTC. It yields the protein CASSLSFFRSGANVLTF.

This clone was counted a single time. The V gene is TRBV7-8, the J gene TRBJ2-1; TRBD1 matches 8 bases. Trimming cost V 5 bases and J 1 base; bases outside gene matches: 4. This CDR3 has 15 residues. Germline lookup yields CDR1 SGHVS and CDR2 FQNEAQ. CDR3 sequence: CASSGRQGSYNEQFF. As DNA, the CDR3 is TGTGCCAGCAGCGGGCGACAGGGGTCCTACAATGAGCAGTTCTTC.

Only one count was recorded for this clone. The rearrangement joins TRBV9 to TRBJ2-1; 7 bases fit TRBD1. The CDR3 is 19 amino acids. Trimming at V came to 1 base and at J to 2 bases, leaving 15 bases not matched to a gene. In germline, CDR1 is SGDLS, CDR2 YYNGEE. For the CDR3, the DNA is TGTGCCAGCAGCGTAATTGGACGGAAAGGGGGCTCGGCCTACAATGAGCAGTTCTTC. Translating it yields CASSVIGRKGGSAYNEQFF.

The rearrangement joins TRBV4-1 to TRBJ2-1; D is uncertain. V was pared by 2 bases and J by 4 bases, with 12 bases between. The CDR3 totals 15 residues. Germline loops: CDR1 MGHRA, CDR2 YSYEKL. For the CDR3, the DNA is TGCGCCAGCAGCCAAACGTTAGCCGATTACAATGAGCAGTTCTTC. Its translation: CASSQTLADYNEQFF.

V is TRBV18 and J is TRBJ1-2, with TRBD1 matching over 9 bases. CDR3 length: 16 amino acids. In germline, CDR1 is KGHSH, CDR2 LQKENI. The junction had 8 bases not matched to a gene; V was cut back by 3 bases and J by 3 bases. CDR3 sequence: CASSPTPGQGYYGYTF. The DNA for the CDR3 is TGTGCCAGCTCACCCACCCCGGGACAGGGTTACTATGGCTACACCTTC.

The genes are TRBV27 and TRBJ1-1; tentatively, D is TRBD1 (5 bases). In germline, CDR1 is MNHEY, CDR2 SMNVEV (reference sequence). V lost 3 bases, J lost 1 base, and 9 bases lay in between. CDR3 length: 14 amino acids. The CDR3 protein is CASSFVGGNTEAFF. The CDR3 bases are TGTGCCAGCAGTTTTGTGGGGGGGAACACTGAAGCTTTCTTT.

The sample holds one count of this clone. As DNA, the CDR3 is TGTGCCAGCAGCTCCCCCAACAGGGGGGTCACAGATACGCAGTATTTT. It translates to CASSSPNRGVTDTQYF. The V and J genes are TRBV7-9 and TRBJ2-3; 8 nucleotides match TRBD1. V was pared by 4 bases and J by 2 bases, with 8 bases of the junction left unmatched. This CDR3 has 16 residues. The germline gives CDR1 SEHNR, CDR2 FQNEAQ (reference sequence).

This rearrangement joins TRBV5-6 to TRBJ2-7; D is unclear. This CDR3 is built from 11 residues. CDR1 is SGHDT and CDR2 is YYEEEE in the germline V gene. V was clipped by 2 bases and J by 4 bases, with 4 bases between them. CDR3: CASSFLYEQYF. The DNA for the CDR3 is TGTGCCAGCAGCTTCCTTTACGAGCAGTACTTC.